The present T cell receptor beta chain was sequenced within a study of T cell clonotyping in hematopoietic cell transplantation. Study-level results: Broader posttransplant TCR repertoire diversity was predicted by graft donor and pretransplant recipient Inverse Simpson Index values. Pathologically expanded recipient clonotypes increased progressively from day 30 to day 180 as diversity fell.

Sequencing used immunoSEQ multiplex PCR; TCRdb keeps in-frame clones, though not all of them. The sample consists of roughly 30,000 clones, 92% of them appearing once. Comment on this clone: What it binds is not known.

Deletions cut 2 bases from V and 1 base from J, with 20 bases between. This CDR3 has 17 residues. CDR1 is GTSNPN, CDR2 SVGIG, per germline (reference sequence). Here the sequenced sample was PBMCs, taken 100 days after allogeneic stem cell transplant. This TCR was recovered from a female patient in her forties or fifties who had an allogeneic stem cell transplant from a related donor, so the T cells may come from the graft donor. Some clones in this sample may be carry-over from other donors' samples. The rearrangement uses TRBV30 and TRBJ1-2; D might be TRBD1 (5 bases). CDR3 sequence reads: CAWSLGRPGGGNYGYTF. The CDR3 DNA reads as TGTGCCTGGAGTCTTGGCAGGCCGGGGGGGGGTAACTATGGCTACACCTTC.